This TCR beta chain was identified in a study of OX40 agonist ivuxolimab in advanced cancers. Study information: At 0.01 to 10 mg/kg, ivuxolimab was administered intravenously to patients every 2 weeks. Partial responses, seen in three patients, involved one hepatocellular carcinoma and two cutaneous melanomas.

The CDR3 length is 15 residues. Germline CDR1 SNHLY, CDR2 FYNNEI. V was pared by 6 bases and J by 7 bases, with 11 bases of the junction left unmatched. Sequencing was performed with immunoSEQ multiplex PCR; in TCRdb, only in-frame clones are kept and a portion is missing. The table includes 60,000 to 80,000 clones, approximately 90% detected once. About this clone itself: The antigen remains unidentified.

Study-wide results and limits: The antigen specificity of the peripheral T cells (those that were expanded) was not determined. Averaging showed that CD8+ T cells had more expanded clones than CD4+ did.

The material sequenced was CD4+ or CD8+ T cells sorted from blood, taken in a trial of the OX40 agonist ivuxolimab. This receptor was identified in an adult with an advanced solid tumor such as melanoma, head and neck, liver or kidney cancer. The chain employs TRBV2 and TRBJ1-4, with 7 bases that match TRBD1. CDR3 sequence (DNA): TGTGCCAGCAGCCCTAGTCGTGGGACAGCTGAAAAACTGTTTTTT. It encodes CASSPSRGTAEKLFF.